Here is one TCR beta chain with its context. Trimming removed 0 bases from V and 0 bases from J; junction bases left unmatched: 4. Germline CDR1 LNHDA, CDR2 SQIVND (reference sequence). This CDR3 is 18 amino acids long. This specimen belongs to a study of blood T cell repertoires in COVID-19. Overall study context: Samples of COVID-19 (acute and convalescent) were obtained from the United States, Italy and Spain. From T cells, B-cell-depleted T cells, or PBMCs came the material, which was cDNA or gDNA.

In the authors' workflow: Amplification with reference gene primers provided the estimates of nucleated cell counts. Repertoires were generated with immunoSEQ multiplex PCR, while TCRdb's copy carries only in-frame clones and drops some. V and J calls and clone size are those listed in that table; D and trimming were worked out from the DNA. The table records 190,000 or so clones, around 87% of them present only once. Sequencing used peripheral blood. This sequence joins TRBV19 and TRBJ2-3; 12 bases line up with TRBD2. The receptor comes from a man aged 35 to 55 with active or convalescent COVID-19. CDR3 bases: TGTGCCAGTAGTATAGAACTAGCGGGGGGATTTAGCACAGATACGCAGTATTTT. Amino acids: CASSIELAGGFSTDTQYF.